This TCR beta chain is drawn from a study of post-analysis software for immune sequencing data. The CDR3 is 16 amino acids. After removal of 0 bases from V and 7 bases from J, the junction contained 10 bases not matched to a gene. Per germline, CDR1 DFQATT and CDR2 SNEGSKA (reference sequence). Of note for this clonotype: Antigen unknown.

General study results and limits: Patients used about five TRBV segments, including TRBV5-6, TRBV5-1 and TRBV20-1, more often than controls.

cDNA libraries of TCR beta carried unique molecular identifiers. Each sample of about 0.9 to 10 million input T cells yielded roughly 0.5 million cDNA molecules, so each molecule approximated one T cell. MiXCR, run by TCRdb on the PCR reads, gives a single entry per CDR3 protein. The sample includes fewer than 600,000 distinct CDR3 sequences, roughly 45% of them seen just once. The V gene is TRBV20-1, the J gene TRBJ2-1; 9 nucleotides align to TRBD1. The sequenced sample was blood. The TCR originated in a girl between 10 and 17 years old with multiple sclerosis. The CDR3 spells CSARDRDRVIRNEQFF. The CDR3 coding sequence is TGCAGTGCTAGAGACAGGGACAGGGTGATAAGGAATGAGCAGTTCTTC.